This TCR beta chain was identified in a study of cytomegalovirus exposure and HLA in healthy donors. The overall study: Of all 400 or so donors who were genotyped, around 79% belonged to the Caucasian-associated ancestry cluster.

Concerning this clone: The target antigen is unknown.

Study-level results: An analysis that was carried out later associated 15,000 to 20,000 TCR beta sequences with HLA alleles at 0.05 false discovery rate.

Vbeta (60) and Jbeta (13) primers were used in the PCR. Clones were sequenced by immunoSEQ multiplex PCR, and TCRdb holds only the in-frame ones, with some missing. The repertoire holds 130,000 to 150,000 clones, with 80% as singletons. Germline values: CDR1 SGHTA, CDR2 FQGTGA. Trimming removed 6 bases at V and 5 bases at J, with 16 bases between. This CDR3 region has 15 residues. The source of this sequence is a man in his forties in good health and CMV-seronegative. J is TRBJ2-2 and V is TRBV7-3, with a possible D match to TRBD2 (6 bases). The sample consisted of PBMCs. The DNA of the CDR3 is TGTGCCAGCAGAGCAACGGGGGAAGTTACCGGGGAGCTGTTTTTT. Its protein product is CASRATGEVTGELFF.